One T cell receptor beta chain is described in this entry. This CDR3 has 14 residues. The J segment lost 3 bases and the V segment lost 6 bases, leaving 3 bases of the junction unmatched. Germline V gene sequence: CDR1 WSHSY, CDR2 SAAADI. Here immunoSEQ multiplex PCR was the method, and the copy in TCRdb shows in-frame clones only, minus some. The sample lists fewer than 350,000 clones; about 89% were seen once. These data originate in a study of blood T cell repertoires in COVID-19. At the level of the study: Nucleic acid was either cDNA or gDNA, and it came from T cells, B-cell-depleted T cells, or PBMCs.

The chain couples TRBV10-2 to TRBJ1-3; 9 bases are a match to TRBD1. The clonotype originates from a woman aged 50 to 65 who had recovered from COVID-19. The sequencing input was peripheral blood. The CDR3: CASRGQGHGNTIYF. As DNA, the CDR3 is TGCGCCAGCAGGGGACAGGGACATGGAAACACCATATATTTT.